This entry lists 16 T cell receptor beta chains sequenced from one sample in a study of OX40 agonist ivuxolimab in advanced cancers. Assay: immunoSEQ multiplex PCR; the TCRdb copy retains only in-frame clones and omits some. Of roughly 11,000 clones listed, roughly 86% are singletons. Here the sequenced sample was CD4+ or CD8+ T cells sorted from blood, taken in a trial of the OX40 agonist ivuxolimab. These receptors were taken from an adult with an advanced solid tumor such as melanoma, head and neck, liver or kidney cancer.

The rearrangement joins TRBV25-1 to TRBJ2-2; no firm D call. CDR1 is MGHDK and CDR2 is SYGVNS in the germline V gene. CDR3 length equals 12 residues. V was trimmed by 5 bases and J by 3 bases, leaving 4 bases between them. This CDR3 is CASSSYTGELFF. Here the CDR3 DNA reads TGTGCCAGCAGTAGTTACACCGGGGAGCTGTTTTTT.

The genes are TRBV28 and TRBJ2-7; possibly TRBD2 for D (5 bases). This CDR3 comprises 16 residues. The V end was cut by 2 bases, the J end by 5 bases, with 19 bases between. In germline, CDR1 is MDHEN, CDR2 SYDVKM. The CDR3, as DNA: TGTGCCAGCAGTTTAGACATCGGGGAAGGTTTCAACGAGCAGTACTTC. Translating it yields CASSLDIGEGFNEQYF.

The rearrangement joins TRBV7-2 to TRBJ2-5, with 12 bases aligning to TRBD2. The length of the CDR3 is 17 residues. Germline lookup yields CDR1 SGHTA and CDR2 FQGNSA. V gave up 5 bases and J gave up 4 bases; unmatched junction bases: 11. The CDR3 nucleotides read TGTGCCAGCAGCCATACTAGCGGGGGGCCAGAGGGAGAGACCCAGTACTTC. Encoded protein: CASSHTSGGPEGETQYF. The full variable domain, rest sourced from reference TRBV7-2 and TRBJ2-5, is GAGVSQSPSNKVTEKGKDVELRCDPISGHTALYWYRQSLGQGLEFLIYFQGNSAPDKSGLPSDRFSAERTGGSVSTLTIQRTQQEDSAVYLCASSHTSGGPEGETQYFGPGTRLLVL.

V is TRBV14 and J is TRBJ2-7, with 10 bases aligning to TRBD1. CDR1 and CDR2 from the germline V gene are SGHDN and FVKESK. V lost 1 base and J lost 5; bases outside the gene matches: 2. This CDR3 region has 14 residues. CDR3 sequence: CASSQAGQGDEQYF. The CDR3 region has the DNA TGTGCCAGCAGCCAAGCTGGACAGGGGGACGAGCAGTACTTC.

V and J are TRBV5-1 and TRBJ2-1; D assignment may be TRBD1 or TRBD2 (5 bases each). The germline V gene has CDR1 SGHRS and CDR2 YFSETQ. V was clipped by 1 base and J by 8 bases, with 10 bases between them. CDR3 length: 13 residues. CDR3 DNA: TGCGCCAGCAGCTTGCTGGGGCGGGATGAGCAGTTCTTC. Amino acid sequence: CASSLLGRDEQFF.

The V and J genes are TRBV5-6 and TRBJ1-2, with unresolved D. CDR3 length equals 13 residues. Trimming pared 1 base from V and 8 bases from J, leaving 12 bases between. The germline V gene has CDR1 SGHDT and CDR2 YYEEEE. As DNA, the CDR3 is TGTGCCAGCAGCTTGACCTTGGGCGGAGGCTACACCTTC. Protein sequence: CASSLTLGGGYTF.

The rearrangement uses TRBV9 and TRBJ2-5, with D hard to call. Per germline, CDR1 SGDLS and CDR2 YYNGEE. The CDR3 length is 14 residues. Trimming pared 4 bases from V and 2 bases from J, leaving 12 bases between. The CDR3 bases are TGTGCCAGCAGCCCCCGGTCTGTTCAAGAGACCCAGTACTTC. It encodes CASSPRSVQETQYF.

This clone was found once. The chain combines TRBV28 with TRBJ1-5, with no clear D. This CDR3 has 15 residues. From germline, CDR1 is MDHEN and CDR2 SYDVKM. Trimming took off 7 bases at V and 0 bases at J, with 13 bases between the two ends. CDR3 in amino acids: CASILRTVSNQPQHF. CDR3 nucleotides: TGTGCCAGCATCCTGAGGACCGTTAGCAATCAGCCCCAGCATTTT.

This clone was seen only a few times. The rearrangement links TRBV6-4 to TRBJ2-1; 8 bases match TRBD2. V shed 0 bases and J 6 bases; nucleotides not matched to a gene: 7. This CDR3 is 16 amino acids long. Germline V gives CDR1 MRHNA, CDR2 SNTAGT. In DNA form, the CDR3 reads TGTGCCAGCAGTGACTCAATTAGCGGGGAGACCAATGAGCAGTTCTTC. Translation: CASSDSISGETNEQFF.

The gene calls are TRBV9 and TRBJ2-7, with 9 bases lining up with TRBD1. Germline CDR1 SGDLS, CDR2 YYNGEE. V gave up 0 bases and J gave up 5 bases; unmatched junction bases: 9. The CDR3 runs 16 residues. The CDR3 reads CASSVATLTGGNEQYF. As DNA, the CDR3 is TGTGCCAGCAGCGTAGCTACTCTGACAGGGGGTAACGAGCAGTACTTC.

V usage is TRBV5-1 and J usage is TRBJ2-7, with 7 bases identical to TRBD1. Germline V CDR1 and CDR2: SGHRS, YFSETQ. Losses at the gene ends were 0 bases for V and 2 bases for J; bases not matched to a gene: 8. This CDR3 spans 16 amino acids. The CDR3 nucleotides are TGCGCCAGCAGCTTGGACCCCGGGACAGTAGCCTACGAGCAGTACTTC. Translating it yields CASSLDPGTVAYEQYF. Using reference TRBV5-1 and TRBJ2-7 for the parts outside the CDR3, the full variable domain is KAGVTQTPRYLIKTRGQQVTLSCSPISGHRSVSWYQQTPGQGLQFLFEYFSETQRNKGNFPGRFSGRQFSNSRSEMNVSTLELGDSALYLCASSLDPGTVAYEQYFGPGTRLTVT.

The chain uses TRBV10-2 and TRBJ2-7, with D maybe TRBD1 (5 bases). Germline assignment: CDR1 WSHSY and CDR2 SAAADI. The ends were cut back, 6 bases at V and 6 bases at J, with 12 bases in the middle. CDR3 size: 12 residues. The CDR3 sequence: CASRDTSGEQYF. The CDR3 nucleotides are TGCGCCAGCAGGGACACATCGGGCGAGCAGTACTTC.

CDR3 protein: CASSLGDAYEQYF. CDR3 in DNA: TGTGCCAGCAGTTTGGGAGACGCCTACGAGCAGTACTTC. V and J are TRBV27 and TRBJ2-7; tentative D call: TRBD2 (5 bases). Between the trimmed V and J ends, which lost 3 bases and 2 bases, there was a span of 8 bases. Germline CDR1 MNHEY, CDR2 SMNVEV (reference sequence). The CDR3 runs to 13 residues.

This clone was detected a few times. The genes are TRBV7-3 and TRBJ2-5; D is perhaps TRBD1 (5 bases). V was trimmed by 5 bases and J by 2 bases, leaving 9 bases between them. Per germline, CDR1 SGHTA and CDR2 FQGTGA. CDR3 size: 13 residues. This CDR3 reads CASSGAGQETQYF. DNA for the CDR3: TGTGCCAGCAGCGGGGCAGGGCAAGAGACCCAGTACTTC. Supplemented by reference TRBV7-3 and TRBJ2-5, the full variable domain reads GAGVSQTPSNKVTEKGKYVELRCDPISGHTALYWYRQSLGQGPEFLIYFQGTGAADDSGLPNDRFFAVRPEGSVSTLKIQRTERGDSAVYLCASSGAGQETQYFGPGTRLLVL.

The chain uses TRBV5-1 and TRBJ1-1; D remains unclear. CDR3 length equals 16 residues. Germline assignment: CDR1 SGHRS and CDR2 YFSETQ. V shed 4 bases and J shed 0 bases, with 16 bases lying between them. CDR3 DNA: TGCGCCAGCAGCCCGATGCCGGTATTCATGAACACTGAAGCTTTCTTT. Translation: CASSPMPVFMNTEAFF.

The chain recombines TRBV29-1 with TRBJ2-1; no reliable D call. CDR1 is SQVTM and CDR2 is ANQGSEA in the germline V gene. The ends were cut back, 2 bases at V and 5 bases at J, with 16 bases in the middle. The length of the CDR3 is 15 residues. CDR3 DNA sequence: TGCAGCGTTGAACCCCCGAATACACTTGACAATGAGCAGTTCTTC. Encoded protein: CSVEPPNTLDNEQFF.